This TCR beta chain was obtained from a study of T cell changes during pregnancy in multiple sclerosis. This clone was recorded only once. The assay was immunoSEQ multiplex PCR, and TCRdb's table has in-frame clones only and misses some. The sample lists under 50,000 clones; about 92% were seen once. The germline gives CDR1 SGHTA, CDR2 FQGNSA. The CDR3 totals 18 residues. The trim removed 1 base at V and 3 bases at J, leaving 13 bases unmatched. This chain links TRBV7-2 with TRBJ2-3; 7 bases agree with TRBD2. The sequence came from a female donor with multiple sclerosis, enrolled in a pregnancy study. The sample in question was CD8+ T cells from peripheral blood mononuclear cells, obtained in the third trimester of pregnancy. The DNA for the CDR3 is TGTGCCAGCAGCTTAGACTTGTGGGCTAGCGGAGAGACAGATACGCAGTATTTT. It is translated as CASSLDLWASGETDTQYF.